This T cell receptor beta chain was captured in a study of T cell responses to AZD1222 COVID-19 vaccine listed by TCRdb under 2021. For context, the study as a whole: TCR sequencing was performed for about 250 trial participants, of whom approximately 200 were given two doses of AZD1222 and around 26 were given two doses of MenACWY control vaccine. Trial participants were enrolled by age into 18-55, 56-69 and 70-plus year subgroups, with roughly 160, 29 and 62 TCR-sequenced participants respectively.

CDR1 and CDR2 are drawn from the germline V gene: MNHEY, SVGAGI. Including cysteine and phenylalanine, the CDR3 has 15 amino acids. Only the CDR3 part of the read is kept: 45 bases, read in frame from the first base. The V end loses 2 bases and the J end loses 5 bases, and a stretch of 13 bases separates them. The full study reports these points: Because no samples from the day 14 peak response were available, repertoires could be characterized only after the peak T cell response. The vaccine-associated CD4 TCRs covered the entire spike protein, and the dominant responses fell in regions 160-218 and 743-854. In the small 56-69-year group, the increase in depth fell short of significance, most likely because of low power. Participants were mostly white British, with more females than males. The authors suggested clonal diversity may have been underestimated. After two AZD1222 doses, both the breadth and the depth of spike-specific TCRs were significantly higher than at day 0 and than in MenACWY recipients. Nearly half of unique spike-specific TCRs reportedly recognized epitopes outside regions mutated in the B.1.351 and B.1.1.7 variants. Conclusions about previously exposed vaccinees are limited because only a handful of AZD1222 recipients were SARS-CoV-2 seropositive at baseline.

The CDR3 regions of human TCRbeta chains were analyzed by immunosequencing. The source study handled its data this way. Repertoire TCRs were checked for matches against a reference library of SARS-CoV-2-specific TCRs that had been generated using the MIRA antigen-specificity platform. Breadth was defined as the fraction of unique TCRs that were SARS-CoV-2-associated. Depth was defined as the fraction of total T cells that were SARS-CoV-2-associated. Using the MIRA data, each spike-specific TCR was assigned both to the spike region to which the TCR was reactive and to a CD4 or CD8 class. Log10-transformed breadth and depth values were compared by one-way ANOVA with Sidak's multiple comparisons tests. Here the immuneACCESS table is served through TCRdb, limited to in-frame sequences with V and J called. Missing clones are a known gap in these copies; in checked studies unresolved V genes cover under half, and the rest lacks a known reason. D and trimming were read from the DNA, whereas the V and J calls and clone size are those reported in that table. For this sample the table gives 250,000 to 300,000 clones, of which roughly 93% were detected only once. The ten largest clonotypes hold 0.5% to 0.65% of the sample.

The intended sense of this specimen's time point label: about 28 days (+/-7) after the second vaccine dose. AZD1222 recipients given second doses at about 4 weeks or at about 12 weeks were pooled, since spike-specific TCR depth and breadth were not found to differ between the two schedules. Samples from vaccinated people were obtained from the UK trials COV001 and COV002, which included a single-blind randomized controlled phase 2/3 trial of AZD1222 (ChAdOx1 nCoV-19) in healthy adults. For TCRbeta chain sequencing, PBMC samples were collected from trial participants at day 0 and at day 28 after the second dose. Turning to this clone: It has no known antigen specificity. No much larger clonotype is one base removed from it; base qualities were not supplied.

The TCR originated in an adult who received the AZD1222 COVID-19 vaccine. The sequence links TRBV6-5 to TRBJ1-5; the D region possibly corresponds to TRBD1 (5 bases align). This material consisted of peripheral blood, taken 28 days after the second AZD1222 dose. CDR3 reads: CASSYLGARDQPQHF. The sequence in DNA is TGTGCCAGCAGTTACCTCGGGGCCCGGGATCAGCCCCAGCATTTT.